Below, 20 T cell receptor beta chains from the same sample are listed, as sequenced in a study of shared clonotypes between healthy human individuals. The assay was immunoSEQ multiplex PCR, and TCRdb's table has in-frame clones only and misses some. This sample has millions of clones, with about 95% found just once. CD45RO-negative cells were positively selected for CCR7, leaving out terminally differentiated effector memory CD45RA+ cells. The material sequenced was naive CD8+ T cells sorted from blood. These receptors were collected from a man aged 18 to 29 in good health.

The chain employs TRBV7-8 and TRBJ1-4; the D is unclear. Per germline, CDR1 SGHVS and CDR2 FQNEAQ. Trimming cost V 0 bases and J 7 bases, with 9 bases left between them. This CDR3 is built from 14 residues. The CDR3 DNA follows: TGTGCCAGCAGCTTAGCAAGTCCGGGTGAAAAACTGTTTTTT. Protein: CASSLASPGEKLFF.

This chain uses TRBV7-9 with TRBJ2-7; unclear D gene. Trimming shortened V by 5 bases and J by 4 bases, and 21 bases separated the two germline ends. The CDR3 spans 16 residues. From germline, CDR1 is SEHNR and CDR2 FQNEAQ (reference sequence). CDR3 nucleotides: TGTGCCAGCAGCGACCCCGGACGGGCGCAACCTTACGAGCAGTACTTC. Its protein is CASSDPGRAQPYEQYF.

The rearrangement uses TRBV30 and TRBJ2-7, with 7 bases identical to TRBD2. V gave up 2 bases and J gave up 3 bases; unmatched junction bases: 10. The V gene's germline CDR1 is GTSNPN and CDR2 SVGIG (reference sequence). The CDR3 is 15 residues long. For the CDR3, the DNA is TGTGCCTGGAGTTGGGGGGAGGGGCCCTACTACGAGCAGTACTTC. This gives the protein CAWSWGEGPYYEQYF.

The chain recombines TRBV2 with TRBJ2-7, with 8 bases lining up with TRBD1. V was pared by 3 bases and J by 4 bases, with 8 bases of the junction left unmatched. The germline gives CDR1 SNHLY, CDR2 FYNNEI. This CDR3 comprises 15 residues. The CDR3 protein is CASSDEWTGQYEQYF. CDR3 nucleotides: TGTGCCAGCAGTGACGAGTGGACAGGGCAATACGAGCAGTACTTC. Drawing the rest from reference TRBV2 and TRBJ2-7, the complete variable domain is EPEVTQTPSHQVTQMGQEVILRCVPISNHLYFYWYRQILGQKVEFLVSFYNNEISEKSEIFDDQFSVERPDGSNFTLKIRSTKLEDSAMYFCASSDEWTGQYEQYFGPGTRLTVT.

The chain is built from TRBV10-3 and TRBJ2-7, with 8 positions matching TRBD1. The J segment lost 0 bases and the V segment lost 3 bases, leaving 7 bases of the junction unmatched. Germline V lookup: CDR1 ENHRY, CDR2 SYGVKD. This CDR3 is 16 amino acids long. As DNA, the CDR3 is TGTGCCATCAGTGATCCACCGGGACAGGACTCCTACGAGCAGTACTTC. Amino acid sequence: CAISDPPGQDSYEQYF.

The chain couples TRBV30 to TRBJ1-2; a weak D match, TRBD1 (5 bases). V dropped 1 base and J dropped 8 bases, with 17 bases sitting between them. This CDR3 has 14 amino acids. Germline V gene lookup returns CDR1 GTSNPN and CDR2 SVGIG (reference sequence). CDR3 loop: CAWSGTTTPGGYTF. The CDR3 nucleotides are TGTGCCTGGAGTGGGACAACAACCCCGGGGGGCTACACCTTC.

The V gene is TRBV28, the J gene TRBJ1-3; D gene uncertain. Per germline, CDR1 MDHEN and CDR2 SYDVKM. The CDR3 is 16 residues long. With 6 bases removed from V and 0 bases from J, the gap between germline ends came to 15 bases. DNA for the CDR3: TGTGCCAGCAGCTTCCTCAGGAAGAGCTCTGGAAACACCATATATTTT. Its translation: CASSFLRKSSGNTIYF.

The chain has TRBV7-6 and TRBJ2-7; D gene uncertain. The CDR3 is 13 residues long. Per germline, CDR1 SGHVS and CDR2 FNYEAQ. V was trimmed by 3 bases and J by 0 bases, leaving 6 bases between them. Written as DNA, the CDR3 is TGTGCCAGCAGCTTTCGAAACTCCTACGAGCAGTACTTC. It translates to CASSFRNSYEQYF.

The gene calls are TRBV6-1 and TRBJ2-1; no clear D. The V gene's germline CDR1 is MNHNS and CDR2 SASEGT. V gave up 8 bases and J gave up 0 bases, with 8 bases separating them. The CDR3 consists of 13 residues. The CDR3 loop is CASGYSSYNEQFF. In DNA form, the CDR3 reads TGTGCCAGCGGGTACAGCTCCTACAATGAGCAGTTCTTC.

Concerning this clone: Other DNA sequences in this specimen translate into the identical CDR3. The V gene is TRBV11-2, the J gene TRBJ2-2; no reliable D call. Between the trimmed V and J ends, which lost 1 base and 8 bases, there was a span of 5 bases. Germline V gene sequence: CDR1 SGHAT, CDR2 FQNNGV. The CDR3 runs 12 residues. CDR3 DNA: TGTGCCAGCAGCTTAGTAGTTGGGGAGCTGTTTTTT. Translation: CASSLVVGELFF.

The chain carries TRBV27 and TRBJ2-7; a weak D match, TRBD1 (6 bases). This CDR3 comprises 14 residues. Germline CDR1 and CDR2: MNHEY and SMNVEV (reference sequence). V was shortened by 4 bases and J by 2 bases, with 12 bases between the two germline ends. The DNA of the CDR3 is TGTGCCAGCAGTTCTCACAGGGCTCCCTACGAGCAGTACTTC. It codes for CASSSHRAPYEQYF.

The V call is TRBV19, the J call TRBJ1-6; D remains unclear. Between the trimmed V and J ends, which lost 8 bases and 3 bases, there was a span of 14 bases. The CDR3 length is 15 residues. CDR1 is LNHDA and CDR2 is SQIVND in the germline V gene (reference sequence). CDR3 region: CASVSPGNYNSPLHF. The CDR3 coding sequence is TGTGCCAGTGTATCGCCCGGGAACTATAATTCACCCCTCCACTTT.

V gene TRBV9 combines with J gene TRBJ2-7, with D maybe TRBD1 (5 bases). The CDR3 extends over 15 amino acids. Trimming took off 3 bases at V and 0 bases at J, with 13 bases between the two ends. The germline gives CDR1 SGDLS, CDR2 YYNGEE. CDR3 nucleotides: TGTGCCAGCAGCGCGTCAGGGCATTCCTCCTACGAGCAGTACTTC. This encodes CASSASGHSSYEQYF.

This clone has just one count. The same CDR3 arises from other DNA sequences in this sample as well. The V call is TRBV5-5, the J call TRBJ2-7; D uncertain. The germline V and J ends were trimmed by 4 bases and 1 base, with 6 bases remaining between them. The CDR3 sequence is 12 residues long. The germline CDR1 and CDR2 sequences are SGHKS and YYEKEE (reference sequence). CDR3 in DNA: TGTGCCAGCAGCCTGTTTTCCTACGAGCAGTACTTC. It yields the protein CASSLFSYEQYF.

This sequence joins TRBV4-1 and TRBJ2-1; no reliable D call. Germline loops: CDR1 MGHRA, CDR2 YSYEKL. The CDR3 loop spans 16 amino acids. The V and J ends lost 0 bases and 8 bases respectively, with 17 bases between them. The CDR3: CASSQDRTAPWDEQFF. The DNA of the CDR3 is TGCGCCAGCAGCCAAGATAGAACAGCCCCTTGGGATGAGCAGTTCTTC.

As for this clone: A much larger clonotype is one base distant, so this may be a read error. The same CDR3 is also encoded by other DNA sequences in this sample. The chain uses TRBV9 and TRBJ2-5; D call uncertain. Germline CDR1 reads SGDLS; CDR2 reads YYNGEE. CDR3 size: 10 residues. Trimming pared 3 bases from V and 5 bases from J, leaving 2 bases between. CDR3 protein: CASSGETQYF. The CDR3 coding sequence is TGTGCCAGCAGCGGTGAGACCCAGTACTTC.

The V call is TRBV4-1, the J call TRBJ1-5; 7 positions match TRBD1. V was clipped by 0 bases and J by 7 bases; unmatched bases: 6. Germline CDR1 and CDR2: MGHRA and YSYEKL. The CDR3 is 15 residues long. The CDR3 reads CASSQDLQGWQPQHF. DNA for the CDR3: TGCGCCAGCAGCCAAGATTTACAGGGGTGGCAGCCCCAGCATTTT.

The chain has TRBV7-2 and TRBJ2-7; 10 bases map to TRBD1. Unmatched junction bases numbered 6, after V lost 5 bases and J lost 2 bases. CDR1 is SGHTA, CDR2 FQGNSA, per germline. This CDR3 has 15 residues. This CDR3 reads CASSAPGTGAYEQYF. The CDR3 nucleotides are TGTGCCAGCAGCGCGCCCGGGACAGGGGCCTACGAGCAGTACTTC.

This clone is a singleton in its sample. V gene TRBV2 combines with J gene TRBJ2-5, with TRBD2 identical over 7 bases. Germline lookup yields CDR1 SNHLY and CDR2 FYNNEI. V shed 11 bases and J 4 bases; nucleotides not matched to a gene: 10. The CDR3 runs to 13 residues. The DNA for the CDR3 is TGTGCCGCAGACCACAGCGGGACAGAGACCCAGTACTTC. Protein sequence: CAADHSGTETQYF.

The V gene is TRBV7-9, the J gene TRBJ1-2; maybe TRBD1 (5 bases). CDR1 is SEHNR, CDR2 FQNEAQ, per germline (reference sequence). V was pared by 5 bases and J by 2 bases, with 18 bases between. This CDR3 contains 16 residues. The CDR3 loop is CASSGGRTTINYGYTF. CDR3 nucleotide sequence: TGTGCCAGCAGCGGGGGACGTACGACCATAAACTATGGCTACACCTTC. Together with reference TRBV7-9 and TRBJ1-2, the CDR3 gives the full variable domain: DTGVSQNPRHKITKRGQNVTFRCDPISEHNRLYWYRQTLGQGPEFLTYFQNEAQLEKSRLLSDRFSAERPKGSFSTLEIQRTEQGDSAMYLCASSGGRTTINYGYTFGSGTRLTVV.